This TCR beta chain originates from a study of beta chain features in type 1 diabetes. Study results and limitations: Sequencing used cDNA, and cells with high TCR expression could therefore be over-represented. Insertions were fewer and deletions more numerous at VDJ junctions in type 1 diabetes patients.

The whole isolated RNA underwent reverse transcription, so sequencing captured expressed TCRB transcripts. Profiling relied on immunoSEQ multiplex PCR, and the TCRdb table lists in-frame clones only, not all of them. The sample lists 250,000 to 350,000 clones, around 15% occurring once. The sample holds a few counts of this clone. Antigen unknown. The sequence derives from a man aged 30 to 39 in good health. Source material: central memory CD4+ T cells from blood.

CDR3 bases: TGTGCCAGCAGCTTGGGCAGGGTATCAGATACGCAGTATTTT. It is translated as CASSLGRVSDTQYF. The V and J genes are TRBV11-3 and TRBJ2-3, with D perhaps TRBD1 (5 bases). This CDR3 region has 14 residues. V was trimmed by 3 bases and J by 4 bases, leaving 11 bases between them. CDR1 is SGHNT, CDR2 YENEEA, per germline.